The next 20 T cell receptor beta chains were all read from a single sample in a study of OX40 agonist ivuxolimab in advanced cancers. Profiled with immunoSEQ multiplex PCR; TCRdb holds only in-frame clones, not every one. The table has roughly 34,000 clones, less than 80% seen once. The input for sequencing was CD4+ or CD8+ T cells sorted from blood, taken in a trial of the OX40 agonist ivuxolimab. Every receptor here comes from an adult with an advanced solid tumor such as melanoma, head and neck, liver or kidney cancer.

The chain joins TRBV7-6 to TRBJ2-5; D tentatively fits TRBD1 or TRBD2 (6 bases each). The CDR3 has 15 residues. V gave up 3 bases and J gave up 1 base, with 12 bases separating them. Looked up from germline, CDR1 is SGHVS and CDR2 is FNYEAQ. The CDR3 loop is CASSLGPGAQETQYF. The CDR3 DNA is TGTGCCAGCAGCTTGGGACCGGGGGCCCAAGAGACCCAGTACTTC.

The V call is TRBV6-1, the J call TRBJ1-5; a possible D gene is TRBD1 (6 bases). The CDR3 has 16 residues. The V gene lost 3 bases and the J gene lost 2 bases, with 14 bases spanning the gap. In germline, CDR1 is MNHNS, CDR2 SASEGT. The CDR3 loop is CASSDGGPGGNQPQHF. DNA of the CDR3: TGTGCCAGCAGTGATGGGGGCCCGGGTGGCAATCAGCCCCAGCATTTT.

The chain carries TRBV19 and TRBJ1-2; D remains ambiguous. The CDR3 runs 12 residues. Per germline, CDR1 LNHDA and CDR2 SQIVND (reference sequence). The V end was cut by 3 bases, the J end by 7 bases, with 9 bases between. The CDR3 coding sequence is TGTGCCAGTAGTATCTGGGGAGGTGGCTACACCTTC. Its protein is CASSIWGGGYTF.

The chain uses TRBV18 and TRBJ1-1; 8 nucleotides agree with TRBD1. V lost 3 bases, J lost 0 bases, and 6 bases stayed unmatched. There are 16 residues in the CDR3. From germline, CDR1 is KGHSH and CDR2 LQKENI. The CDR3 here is CASSPSDRGLNTEAFF. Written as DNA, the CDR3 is TGTGCCAGCTCACCCTCAGACAGGGGACTGAACACTGAAGCTTTCTTT.

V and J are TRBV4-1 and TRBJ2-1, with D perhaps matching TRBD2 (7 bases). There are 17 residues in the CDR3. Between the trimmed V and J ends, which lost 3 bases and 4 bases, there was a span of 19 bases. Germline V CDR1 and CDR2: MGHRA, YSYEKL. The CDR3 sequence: CASSQDRQGGGYNEQFF. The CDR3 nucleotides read TGCGCCAGCAGCCAGGATCGGCAAGGGGGGGGGTACAATGAGCAGTTCTTC.

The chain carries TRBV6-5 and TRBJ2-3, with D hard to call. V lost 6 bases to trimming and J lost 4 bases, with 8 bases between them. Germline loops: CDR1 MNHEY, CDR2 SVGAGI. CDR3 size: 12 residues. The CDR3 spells CASRGSADTQYF. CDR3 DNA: TGTGCCAGCAGGGGCTCGGCAGATACGCAGTATTTT.

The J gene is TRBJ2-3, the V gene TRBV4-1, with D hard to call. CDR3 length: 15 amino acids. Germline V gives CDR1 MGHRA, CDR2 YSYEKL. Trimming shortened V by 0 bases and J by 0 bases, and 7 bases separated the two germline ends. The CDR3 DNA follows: TGCGCCAGCAGCCAAGATTTCCCTAGCACAGATACGCAGTATTTT. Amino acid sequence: CASSQDFPSTDTQYF.

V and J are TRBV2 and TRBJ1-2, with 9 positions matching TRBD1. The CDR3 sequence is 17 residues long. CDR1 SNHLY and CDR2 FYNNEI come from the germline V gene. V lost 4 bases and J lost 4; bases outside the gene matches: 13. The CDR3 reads CASSADRGTLQFYGYTF. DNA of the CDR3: TGTGCCAGCAGTGCGGACAGGGGTACCCTTCAATTCTATGGCTACACCTTC.

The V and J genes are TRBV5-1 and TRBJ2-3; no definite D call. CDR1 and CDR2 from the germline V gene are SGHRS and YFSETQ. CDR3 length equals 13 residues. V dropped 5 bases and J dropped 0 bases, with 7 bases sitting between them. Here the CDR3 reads CASRGVSTDTQYF. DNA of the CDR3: TGCGCCAGCAGGGGTGTTAGCACAGATACGCAGTATTTT.

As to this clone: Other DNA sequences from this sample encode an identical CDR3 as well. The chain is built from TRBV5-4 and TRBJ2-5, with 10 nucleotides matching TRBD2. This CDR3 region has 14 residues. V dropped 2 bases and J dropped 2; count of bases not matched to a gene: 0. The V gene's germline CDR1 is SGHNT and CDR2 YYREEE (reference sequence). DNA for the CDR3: TGTGCCAGCAGCTTAGCGGGGGGGCAAGAGACCCAGTACTTC. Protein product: CASSLAGGQETQYF.

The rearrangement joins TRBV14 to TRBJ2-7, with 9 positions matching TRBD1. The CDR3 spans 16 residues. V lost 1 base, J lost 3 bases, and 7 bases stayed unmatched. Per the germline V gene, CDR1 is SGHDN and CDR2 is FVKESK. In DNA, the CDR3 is TGTGCCAGCAGCCAAGGTAGTGGGACAGGGTACTACGAGCAGTACTTC. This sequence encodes CASSQGSGTGYYEQYF. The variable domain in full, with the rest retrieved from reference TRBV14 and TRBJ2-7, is EAGVTQFPSHSVIEKGQTVTLRCDPISGHDNLYWYRRVMGKEIKFLLHFVKESKQDESGMPNNRFLAERTGGTYSTLKVQPAELEDSGVYFCASSQGSGTGYYEQYFGPGTRLTVT.

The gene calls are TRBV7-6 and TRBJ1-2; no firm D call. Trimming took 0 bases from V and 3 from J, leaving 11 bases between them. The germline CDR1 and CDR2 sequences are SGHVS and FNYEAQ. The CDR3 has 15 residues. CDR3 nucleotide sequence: TGTGCCAGCAGCTTAGCGGGGTTAAGTGACTATGGCTACACCTTC. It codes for CASSLAGLSDYGYTF. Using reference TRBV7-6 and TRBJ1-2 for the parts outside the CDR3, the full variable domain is GAGVSQSPRYKVTKRGQDVALRCDPISGHVSLYWYRQALGQGPEFLTYFNYEAQQDKSGLPNDRFSAERPEGSISTLTIQRTEQRDSAMYRCASSLAGLSDYGYTFGSGTRLTVV.

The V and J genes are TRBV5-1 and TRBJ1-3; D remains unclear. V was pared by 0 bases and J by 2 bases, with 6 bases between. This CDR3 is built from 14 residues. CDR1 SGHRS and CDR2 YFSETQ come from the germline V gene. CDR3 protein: CASSLGETGNTIYF. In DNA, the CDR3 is TGCGCCAGCAGCTTGGGCGAAACTGGAAACACCATATATTTT. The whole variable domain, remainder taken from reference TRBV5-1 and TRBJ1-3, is KAGVTQTPRYLIKTRGQQVTLSCSPISGHRSVSWYQQTPGQGLQFLFEYFSETQRNKGNFPGRFSGRQFSNSRSEMNVSTLELGDSALYLCASSLGETGNTIYFGEGSWLTVV.

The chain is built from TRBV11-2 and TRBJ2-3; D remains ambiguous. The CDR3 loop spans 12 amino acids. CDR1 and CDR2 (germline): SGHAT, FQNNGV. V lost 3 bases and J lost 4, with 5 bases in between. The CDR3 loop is CASSFSPDTQYF. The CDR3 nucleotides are TGTGCCAGCAGCTTTAGCCCAGATACGCAGTATTTT. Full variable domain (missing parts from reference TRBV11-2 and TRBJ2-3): EAGVAQSPRYKIIEKRQSVAFWCNPISGHATLYWYQQILGQGPKLLIQFQNNGVVDDSQLPKDRFSAERLKGVDSTLKIQPAKLEDSAVYLCASSFSPDTQYFGPGTRLTVL.

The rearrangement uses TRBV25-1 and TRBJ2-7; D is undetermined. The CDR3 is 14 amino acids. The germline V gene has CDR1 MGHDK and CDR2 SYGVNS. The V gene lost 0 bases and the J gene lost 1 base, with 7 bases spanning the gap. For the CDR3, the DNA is TGTGCCAGCAGTGAATATCCAGGTTCCTACGAGCAGTACTTC. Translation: CASSEYPGSYEQYF.

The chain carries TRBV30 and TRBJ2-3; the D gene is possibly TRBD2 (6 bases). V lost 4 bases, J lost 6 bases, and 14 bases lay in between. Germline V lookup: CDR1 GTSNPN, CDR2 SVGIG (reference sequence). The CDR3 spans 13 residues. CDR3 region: CAWTTGGSDTQYF. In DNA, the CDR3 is TGTGCCTGGACCACAGGAGGGTCCGATACGCAGTATTTT. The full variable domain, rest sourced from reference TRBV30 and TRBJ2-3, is SQTIHQWPATLVQPVGSPLSLECTVEGTSNPNLYWYRQAAGRGLQLLFYSVGIGQISSEVPQNLSASRPQDRQFILSSKKLLLSDSGFYLCAWTTGGSDTQYFGPGTRLTVL.

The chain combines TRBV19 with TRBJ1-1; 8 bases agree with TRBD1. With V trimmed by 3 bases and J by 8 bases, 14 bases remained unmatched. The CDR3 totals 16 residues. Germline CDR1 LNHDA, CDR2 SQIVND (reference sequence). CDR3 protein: CASSIRDRSARLEAFF. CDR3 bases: TGTGCCAGTAGTATCCGGGACAGGTCCGCCCGCTTAGAAGCTTTCTTT.

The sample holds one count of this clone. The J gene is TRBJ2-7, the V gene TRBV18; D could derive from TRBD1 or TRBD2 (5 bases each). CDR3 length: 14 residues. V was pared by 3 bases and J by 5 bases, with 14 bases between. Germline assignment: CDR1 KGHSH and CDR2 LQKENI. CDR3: CASSPRLGVNEQYF. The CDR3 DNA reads TGTGCCAGCTCACCCCGCTTGGGGGTCAACGAGCAGTACTTC.

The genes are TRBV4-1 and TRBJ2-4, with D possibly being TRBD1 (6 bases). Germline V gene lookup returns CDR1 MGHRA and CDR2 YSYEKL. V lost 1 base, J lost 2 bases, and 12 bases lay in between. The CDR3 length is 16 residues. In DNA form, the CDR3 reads TGCGCCAGCAGCCAAGTCGAGACAGGCACCAAAAACATTCAGTACTTC. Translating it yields CASSQVETGTKNIQYF.

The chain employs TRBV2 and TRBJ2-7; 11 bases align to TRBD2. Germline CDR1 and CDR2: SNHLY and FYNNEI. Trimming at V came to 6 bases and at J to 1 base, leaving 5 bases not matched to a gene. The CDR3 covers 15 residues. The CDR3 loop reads CASSRRLAGSYEQYF. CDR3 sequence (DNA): TGTGCCAGCAGCCGACGACTAGCGGGGTCCTACGAGCAGTACTTC.